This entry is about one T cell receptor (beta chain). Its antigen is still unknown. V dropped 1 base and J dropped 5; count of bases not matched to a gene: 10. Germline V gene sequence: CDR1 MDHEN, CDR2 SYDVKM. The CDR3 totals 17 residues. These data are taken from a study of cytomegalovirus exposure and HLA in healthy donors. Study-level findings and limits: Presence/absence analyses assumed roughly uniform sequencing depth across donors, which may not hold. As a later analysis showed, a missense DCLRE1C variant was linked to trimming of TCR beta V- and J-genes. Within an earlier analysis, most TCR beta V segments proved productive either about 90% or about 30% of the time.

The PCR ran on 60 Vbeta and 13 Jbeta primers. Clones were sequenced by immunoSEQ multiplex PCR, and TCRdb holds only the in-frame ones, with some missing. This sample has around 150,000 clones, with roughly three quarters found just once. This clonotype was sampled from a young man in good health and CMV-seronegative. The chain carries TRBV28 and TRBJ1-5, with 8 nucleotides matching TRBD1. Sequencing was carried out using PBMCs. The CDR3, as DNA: TGTGCCAGCAGTTTATTCGATGACAGGGGATCTCATCAGCCCCAGCATTTT. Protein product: CASSLFDDRGSHQPQHF.